These T cell receptor beta chains were read from a single sample in a study of tumor-infiltrating lymphocytes in primary liver carcinoma. One entry per CDR3 protein, called by TCRdb with MiXCR from the multiplex PCR reads. The sample consists of some 200,000 distinct CDR3 sequences, about 65% of them appearing once. Material for sequencing was peripheral blood. Receptors originate from a woman aged 60-75 years with primary liver carcinoma and hepatitis B virus infection. The CDR3 runs from the conserved cysteine through the conserved F or W. The order of the fields is D gene, V gene, clone size, J gene, CDR3 DNA, CDR3 protein. D genes are given only for firm matches. Size is omitted from some rows. Given values are once, few, many or a class for expanded clones.

d_gene: .
v_gene: TRBV5-6
abundance: .
j_gene: TRBJ1-1
CDR3nt: TGTGCCAGCAGCTTCTCCGGGGCAGGGGTAACTGAAGCTTTCTTT
CDR3aa: CASSFSGAGVTEAFF

d_gene: .
v_gene: TRBV11-2
abundance: .
j_gene: TRBJ2-2
CDR3nt: TGTGCCAGTAACTTAGAGCCAGGAGCGCACGGGGAGCTGTTTTTT
CDR3aa: CASNLEPGAHGELFF

d_gene: .
v_gene: TRBV29-1
abundance: .
j_gene: TRBJ2-3
CDR3nt: TGCAGCGTGGCCTATGTATCCCCAGATACGCAGTATTTT
CDR3aa: CSVAYVSPDTQYF

d_gene: TRBD1
v_gene: TRBV2
abundance: .
j_gene: TRBJ2-7
CDR3nt: TGTGCCAGCAGGTCGCCGGGACAGTCCTACGAGCAGTACTTC
CDR3aa: CASRSPGQSYEQYF

d_gene: .
v_gene: TRBV4-1
abundance: .
j_gene: TRBJ1-4
CDR3nt: TGCGCCAGCAGCCAAGAGGCTCCCTCTAATGAAAAACTGTTTTTT
CDR3aa: CASSQEAPSNEKLFF

d_gene: .
v_gene: TRBV29-1
abundance: many
j_gene: TRBJ1-4
CDR3nt: TGCAGCGTTGGCGGTCGTAACAGTAATGAAAAACTGTTTTTT
CDR3aa: CSVGGRNSNEKLFF

d_gene: TRBD2
v_gene: TRBV28
abundance: few
j_gene: TRBJ2-1
CDR3nt: TGTGCCAGCAGAAAAAGCGGGAGCTCCTACAATGAGCAGTTCTTC
CDR3aa: CASRKSGSSYNEQFF

d_gene: .
v_gene: TRBV6-6
abundance: many
j_gene: TRBJ2-5
CDR3nt: TGTGCCAGCAGTTTTATTAGTAGGGAAGAGACCCAGTACTTC
CDR3aa: CASSFISREETQYF

d_gene: .
v_gene: TRBV6-6
abundance: .
j_gene: TRBJ2-6
CDR3nt: TGTGCCAGCAGTCTACCTTGGGCCAGCGTCCTGACTTTC
CDR3aa: CASSLPWASVLTF

d_gene: .
v_gene: TRBV12-3/TRBV12-4
abundance: once
j_gene: TRBJ1-4
CDR3nt: TGTGCCAGCAGTTTGGTACCACTACGGGCTTCTGAAAGACTGTTTTTT
CDR3aa: CASSLVPLRASERLFF

d_gene: .
v_gene: TRBV6-5
abundance: few
j_gene: TRBJ1-2
CDR3nt: TGTGCCAGCAGGCAACTGGGGGCGCGGGGCAACACCTTC
CDR3aa: CASRQLGARGNTF

d_gene: .
v_gene: TRBV4-1
abundance: many
j_gene: TRBJ2-1
CDR3nt: TGCGCCAGCAGCCGGGGAGTAGCCTACAATGAGCAGTTCTTC
CDR3aa: CASSRGVAYNEQFF

d_gene: TRBD2
v_gene: TRBV2
abundance: .
j_gene: TRBJ2-1
CDR3nt: TGTGCAAGCAGATGGACTAGCGGGTACAATAAGCAGTTCTTC
CDR3aa: CASRWTSGYNKQFF

d_gene: .
v_gene: TRBV13
abundance: few
j_gene: TRBJ2-7
CDR3nt: TGTGCCAGCAGTTTGAGGACAGCCGGCTACGAGCAGTACTTC
CDR3aa: CASSLRTAGYEQYF

d_gene: TRBD1
v_gene: TRBV11-2
abundance: .
j_gene: TRBJ1-1
CDR3nt: TGTGCCAGCAGCTCAGGGGGTGGATGGGTTAACACTGAAGCTTTCTTT
CDR3aa: CASSSGGGWVNTEAFF

d_gene: .
v_gene: TRBV11-2
abundance: .
j_gene: TRBJ1-1
CDR3nt: TGTGCCAGCAGCCCGAGGGACACTGAAGCTTTCTTT
CDR3aa: CASSPRDTEAFF

d_gene: .
v_gene: TRBV6-1
abundance: many
j_gene: TRBJ2-5
CDR3nt: TGTGCCAGCAGTGAAGCTTGGACCCAGTACTTC
CDR3aa: CASSEAWTQYF